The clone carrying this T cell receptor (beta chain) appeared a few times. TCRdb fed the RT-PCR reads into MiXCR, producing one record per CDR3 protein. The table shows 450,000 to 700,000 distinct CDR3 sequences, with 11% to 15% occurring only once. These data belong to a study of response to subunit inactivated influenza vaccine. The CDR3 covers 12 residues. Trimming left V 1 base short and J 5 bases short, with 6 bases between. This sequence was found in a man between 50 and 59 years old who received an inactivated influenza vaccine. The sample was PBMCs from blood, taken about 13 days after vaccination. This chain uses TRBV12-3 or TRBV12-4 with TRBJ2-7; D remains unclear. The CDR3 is CASSLGHHEQYF. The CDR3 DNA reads TGTGCCAGCAGTTTAGGACACCACGAGCAGTACTTC.